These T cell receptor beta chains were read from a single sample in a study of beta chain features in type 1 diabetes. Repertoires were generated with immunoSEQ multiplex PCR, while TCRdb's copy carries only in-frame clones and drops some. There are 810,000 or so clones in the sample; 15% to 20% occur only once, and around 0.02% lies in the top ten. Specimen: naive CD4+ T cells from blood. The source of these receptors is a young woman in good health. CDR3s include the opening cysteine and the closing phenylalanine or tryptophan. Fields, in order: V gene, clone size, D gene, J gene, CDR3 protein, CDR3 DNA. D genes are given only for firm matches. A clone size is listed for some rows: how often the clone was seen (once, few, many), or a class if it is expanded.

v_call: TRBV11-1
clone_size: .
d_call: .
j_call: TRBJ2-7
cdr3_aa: CASSLEVGPWQYF
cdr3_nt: TGTGCCAGCAGCTTAGAGGTGGGGCCGTGGCAGTACTTC

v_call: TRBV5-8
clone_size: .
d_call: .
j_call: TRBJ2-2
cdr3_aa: CASSMFGHTNTGELFF
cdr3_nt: TGTGCCAGCAGCATGTTCGGGCATACGAACACCGGGGAGCTGTTTTTT

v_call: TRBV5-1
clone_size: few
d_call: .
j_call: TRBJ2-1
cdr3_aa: CASSLQPTAGDEQFF
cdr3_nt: TGCGCCAGCAGCTTGCAGCCAACTGCTGGTGATGAGCAGTTCTTC

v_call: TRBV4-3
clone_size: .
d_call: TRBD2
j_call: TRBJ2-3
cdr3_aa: CASSQAGAGVTDTQYF
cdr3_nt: TGCGCCAGCAGCCAAGCCGGAGCGGGAGTGACAGATACGCAGTATTTT

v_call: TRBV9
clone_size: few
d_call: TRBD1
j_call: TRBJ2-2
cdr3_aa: CASSRIGTVSGELFF
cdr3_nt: TGTGCCAGCAGCCGCATCGGGACAGTGTCCGGGGAGCTGTTTTTT

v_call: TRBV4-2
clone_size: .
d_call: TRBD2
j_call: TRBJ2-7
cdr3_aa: CASSQVLAGGPYEQYF
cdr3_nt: TGTGCCAGCAGCCAGGTTCTAGCGGGAGGGCCCTACGAGCAGTACTTC

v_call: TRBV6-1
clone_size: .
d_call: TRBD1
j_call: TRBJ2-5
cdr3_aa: CASSKTGGETQYF
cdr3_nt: TGTGCCAGCAGTAAAACAGGGGGAGAGACCCAGTACTTC

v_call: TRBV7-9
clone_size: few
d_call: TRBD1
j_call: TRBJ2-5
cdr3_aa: CASSLGGQGRGETQYF
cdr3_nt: TGTGCCAGCAGCCTAGGGGGACAGGGGCGAGGAGAGACCCAGTACTTC

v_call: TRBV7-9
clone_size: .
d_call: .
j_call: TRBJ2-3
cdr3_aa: CASTGGPGTDTQYF
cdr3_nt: TGTGCCAGCACCGGGGGGCCCGGCACAGATACGCAGTATTTT

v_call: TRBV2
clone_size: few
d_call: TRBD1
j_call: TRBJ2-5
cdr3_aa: CASSQHGTGGNQYF
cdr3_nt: TGTGCCAGCAGTCAGCACGGGACAGGGGGCAACCAGTACTTC

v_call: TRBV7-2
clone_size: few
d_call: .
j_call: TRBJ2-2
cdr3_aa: CASSPGPMRGTGELFF
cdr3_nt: TGTGCCAGCAGCCCGGGACCGATGCGGGGAACCGGGGAGCTGTTTTTT

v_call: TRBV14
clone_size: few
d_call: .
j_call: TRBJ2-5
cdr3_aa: CASSQEDERVQETQYF
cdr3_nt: TGTGCCAGCAGCCAAGAGGACGAGCGGGTTCAAGAGACCCAGTACTTC

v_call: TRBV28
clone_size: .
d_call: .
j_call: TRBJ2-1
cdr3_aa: CASTSNSGHNEQFF
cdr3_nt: TGTGCCAGCACGTCGAATAGCGGACACAATGAGCAGTTCTTC

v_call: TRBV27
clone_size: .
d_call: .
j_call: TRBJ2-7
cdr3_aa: CASSSDTLPYEQYF
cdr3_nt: TGTGCCAGCAGTTCCGACACCCTTCCCTACGAGCAGTACTTC

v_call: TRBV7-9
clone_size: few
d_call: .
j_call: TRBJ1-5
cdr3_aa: CASSLYGSNQPQHF
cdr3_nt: TGTGCCAGCAGCTTATATGGCAGCAATCAGCCCCAGCATTTT

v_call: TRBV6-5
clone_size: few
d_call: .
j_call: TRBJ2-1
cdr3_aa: CASSQPESHEQFF
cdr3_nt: TGTGCCAGCAGCCAACCCGAGAGCCATGAGCAGTTCTTC

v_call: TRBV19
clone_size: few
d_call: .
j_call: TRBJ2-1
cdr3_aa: CASSIPRLRHEQFF
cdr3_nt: TGTGCCAGTAGTATTCCCAGACTGCGACATGAGCAGTTCTTC

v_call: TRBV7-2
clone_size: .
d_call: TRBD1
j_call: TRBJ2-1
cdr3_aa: CASSLGTASYNEQFF
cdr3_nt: TGTGCCAGCAGCCTAGGGACAGCCTCCTACAATGAGCAGTTCTTC

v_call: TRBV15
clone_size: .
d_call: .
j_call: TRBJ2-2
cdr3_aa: CATSRDSNTGELFF
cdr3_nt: TGTGCCACCTCCCGGGACTCCAACACCGGGGAGCTGTTTTTT

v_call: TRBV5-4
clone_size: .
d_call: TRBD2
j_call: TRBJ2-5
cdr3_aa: CASRTGLAEETQYF
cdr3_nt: TGTGCCAGCAGAACGGGACTAGCGGAAGAGACCCAGTACTTC

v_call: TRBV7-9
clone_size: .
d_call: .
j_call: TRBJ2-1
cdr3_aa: CASSLVPYNEQFF
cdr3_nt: TGTGCCAGCAGCTTAGTCCCCTACAATGAGCAGTTCTTC

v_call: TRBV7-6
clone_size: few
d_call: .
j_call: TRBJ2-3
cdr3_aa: CASSLVENTQYF
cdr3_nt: TGTGCCAGCAGCTTGGTCGAAAATACGCAGTATTTT

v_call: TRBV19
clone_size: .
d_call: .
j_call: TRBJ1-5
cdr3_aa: CASTTGGHQPQHF
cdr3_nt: TGTGCCAGTACGACAGGAGGTCACCAGCCCCAGCATTTT